A single sample is the source of the 10 T cell receptor beta chains below, sequenced in a study of blood T cell repertoires in COVID-19. Data came from immunoSEQ multiplex PCR; TCRdb stores just in-frame clones and leaves some out. Among around 320,000 clones listed, around 92% were seen once. The sample taken for sequencing was PBMCs or T cells enriched from blood (not recorded which). Source of these receptors: a woman in her forties or fifties who had been exposed to COVID-19.

The chain carries TRBV3-1 (or the pseudogene TRBV3-2) and TRBJ1-1; D is possibly TRBD1 (5 bases). Trimming shortened V by 1 base and J by 8 bases, and 11 bases separated the two germline ends. Germline CDR1 reads LGHDT; CDR2 reads YNNKEL (reference sequence). This CDR3 spans 13 amino acids. The CDR3 sequence: CASSQVPTAEAFF. The CDR3 DNA sequence: TGTGCCAGCAGCCAAGTTCCGACAGCCGAAGCTTTCTTT.

The chain has TRBV4-2 and TRBJ1-2; perhaps TRBD1 as D (6 bases). Germline lookup yields CDR1 LGHNA and CDR2 YNFKEQ. V was trimmed by 0 bases and J by 4 bases, leaving 15 bases between them. The CDR3 spans 16 residues. For the CDR3, the DNA is TGTGCCAGCAGCCAAGATCTCCCAGGGGCGGGCTATGGCTACACCTTC. It yields the protein CASSQDLPGAGYGYTF.

The chain recombines TRBV9 with TRBJ1-2, with D hard to call. Trimming took 3 bases from V and 1 from J, leaving 7 bases between them. This CDR3 comprises 13 residues. The germline V gene has CDR1 SGDLS and CDR2 YYNGEE. CDR3 coding DNA: TGTGCCAGCAGCGAGGGAGGTAACTATGGCTACACCTTC. Translating gives CASSEGGNYGYTF.

The rearrangement links TRBV29-1 to TRBJ2-3, with D possibly TRBD2 on 5 matching bases. Trimming cost V 1 base and J 0 bases, with 11 bases left between them. The germline CDR1 and CDR2 sequences are SQVTM and ANQGSEA. CDR3 length equals 15 residues. CDR3 residues: CSVEGTPGSTDTQYF. In DNA, the CDR3 is TGCAGCGTTGAAGGGACGCCGGGGAGCACAGATACGCAGTATTTT.

V and J are TRBV11-2 and TRBJ2-4; possibly TRBD2 for D (7 bases). The germline V and J ends were trimmed by 4 bases and 0 bases, with 16 bases remaining between them. The CDR3 length is 17 residues. The germline V gene has CDR1 SGHAT and CDR2 FQNNGV. The CDR3 spells CASSSNSGGLAKNIQYF. As DNA, the CDR3 is TGTGCCAGCAGCTCCAACTCGGGGGGCCTAGCCAAAAACATTCAGTACTTC. Together with reference TRBV11-2 and TRBJ2-4, the CDR3 gives the full variable domain: EAGVAQSPRYKIIEKRQSVAFWCNPISGHATLYWYQQILGQGPKLLIQFQNNGVVDDSQLPKDRFSAERLKGVDSTLKIQPAKLEDSAVYLCASSSNSGGLAKNIQYFGAGTRLSVL.

V usage is TRBV3-1 (or the pseudogene TRBV3-2) and J usage is TRBJ2-1; 7 nucleotides line up with TRBD1. The CDR3 extends over 16 amino acids. In germline, CDR1 is LGHDT, CDR2 YNNKEL (reference sequence). Losses at the gene ends were 0 bases for V and 6 bases for J; bases not matched to a gene: 8. The CDR3 is CASSQDAGGRGNEQFF. CDR3 sequence (DNA): TGTGCCAGCAGCCAAGATGCAGGGGGAAGGGGCAATGAGCAGTTCTTC.

DNA of the CDR3: TGTGCCAGCAGCGGGGGGGGACTTAGCACAGATACGCAGTATTTT. Its translation: CASSGGGLSTDTQYF. The rearrangement joins TRBV5-4 to TRBJ2-3; 7 positions match TRBD2. Germline assignment: CDR1 SGHNT and CDR2 YYREEE (reference sequence). The CDR3 is 15 amino acids. Unmatched junction bases numbered 5, after V lost 4 bases and J lost 0 bases. Combining the CDR3 with reference TRBV5-4 and TRBJ2-3 gives the whole variable domain ETGVTQSPTHLIKTRGQQVTLRCSSQSGHNTVSWYQQALGQGPQFIFQYYREEENGRGNFPPRFSGLQFPNYSSELNVNALELDDSALYLCASSGGGLSTDTQYFGPGTRLTVL.

This clone came up a few times. V usage is TRBV2 and J usage is TRBJ1-5; 8 bases match TRBD1. This CDR3 spans 14 amino acids. The V segment lost 4 bases and the J segment 7 bases; nucleotides outside the gene matches: 6. Germline values: CDR1 SNHLY, CDR2 FYNNEI. CDR3 coding DNA: TGTGCCAGCAGTGTGAGGACAGGGAACCAGCCCCAGCATTTT. Translation gives CASSVRTGNQPQHF.

The chain uses TRBV6-5 and TRBJ2-1; no reliable D call. V was clipped by 5 bases and J by 8 bases, with 19 bases between them. The CDR3 runs to 15 residues. Germline CDR1 MNHEY, CDR2 SVGAGI. In DNA, the CDR3 is TGTGCCAGCAGTCCCGGTGTAGTCTCTCCTTATGAGCAGTTCTTC. Amino acids: CASSPGVVSPYEQFF.

The chain links TRBV19 to TRBJ2-1; 13 bases align to TRBD2. V was clipped by 7 bases and J by 7 bases; unmatched bases: 16. The CDR3 sequence is 18 residues long. Per germline, CDR1 LNHDA and CDR2 SQIVND (reference sequence). The CDR3 sequence: CASTSTTSGGPGFNEQFF. The CDR3, as DNA: TGTGCCAGTACCTCGACGACTAGCGGGGGGCCCGGCTTTAATGAGCAGTTCTTC.